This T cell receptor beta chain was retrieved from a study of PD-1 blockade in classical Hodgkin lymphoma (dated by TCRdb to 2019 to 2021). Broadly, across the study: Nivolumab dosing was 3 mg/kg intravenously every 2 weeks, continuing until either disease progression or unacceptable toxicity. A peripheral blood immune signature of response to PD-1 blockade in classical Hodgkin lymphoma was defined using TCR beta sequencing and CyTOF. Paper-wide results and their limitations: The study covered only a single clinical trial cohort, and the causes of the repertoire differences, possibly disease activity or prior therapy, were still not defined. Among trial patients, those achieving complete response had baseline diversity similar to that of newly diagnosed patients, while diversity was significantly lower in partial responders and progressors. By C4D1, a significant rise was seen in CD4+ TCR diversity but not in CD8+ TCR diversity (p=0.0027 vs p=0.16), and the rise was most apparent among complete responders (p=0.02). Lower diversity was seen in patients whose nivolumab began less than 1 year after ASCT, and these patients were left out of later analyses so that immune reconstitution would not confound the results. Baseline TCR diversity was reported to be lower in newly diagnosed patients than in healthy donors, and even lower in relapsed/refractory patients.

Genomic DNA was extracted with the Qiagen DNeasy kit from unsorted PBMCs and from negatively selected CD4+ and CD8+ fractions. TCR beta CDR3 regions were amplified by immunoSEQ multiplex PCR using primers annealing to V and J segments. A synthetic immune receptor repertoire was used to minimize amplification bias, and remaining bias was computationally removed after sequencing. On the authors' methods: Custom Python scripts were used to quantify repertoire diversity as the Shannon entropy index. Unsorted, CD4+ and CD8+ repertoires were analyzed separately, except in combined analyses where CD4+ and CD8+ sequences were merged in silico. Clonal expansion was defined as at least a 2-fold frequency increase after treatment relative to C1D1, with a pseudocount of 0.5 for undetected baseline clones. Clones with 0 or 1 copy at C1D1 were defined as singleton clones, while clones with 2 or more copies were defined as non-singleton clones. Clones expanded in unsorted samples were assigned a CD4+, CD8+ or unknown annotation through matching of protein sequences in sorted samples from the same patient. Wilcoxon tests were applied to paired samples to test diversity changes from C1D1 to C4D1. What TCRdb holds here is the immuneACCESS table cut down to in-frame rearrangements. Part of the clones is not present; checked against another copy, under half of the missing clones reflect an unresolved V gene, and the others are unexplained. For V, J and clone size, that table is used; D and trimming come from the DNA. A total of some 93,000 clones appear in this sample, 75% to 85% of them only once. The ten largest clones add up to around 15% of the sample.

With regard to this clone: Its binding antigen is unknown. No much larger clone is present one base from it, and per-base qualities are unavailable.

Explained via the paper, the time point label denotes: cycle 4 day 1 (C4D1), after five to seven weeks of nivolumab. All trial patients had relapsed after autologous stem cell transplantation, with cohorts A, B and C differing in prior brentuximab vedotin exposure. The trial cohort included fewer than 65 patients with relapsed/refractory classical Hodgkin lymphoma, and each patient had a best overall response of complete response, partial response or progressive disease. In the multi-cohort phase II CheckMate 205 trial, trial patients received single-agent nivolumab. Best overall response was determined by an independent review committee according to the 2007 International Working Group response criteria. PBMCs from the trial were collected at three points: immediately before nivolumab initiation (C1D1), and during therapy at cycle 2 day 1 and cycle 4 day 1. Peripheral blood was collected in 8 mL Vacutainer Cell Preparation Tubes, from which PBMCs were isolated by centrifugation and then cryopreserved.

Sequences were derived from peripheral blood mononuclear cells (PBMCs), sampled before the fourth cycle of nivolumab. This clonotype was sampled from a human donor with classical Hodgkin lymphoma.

The CDR3 is CATRLATNTGELFF. Here is the DNA: TGTGCCACCCGACTAGCGACGAACACCGGGGAGCTGTTTTTT. This sequence uses TRBV27 and TRBJ2-2; 8 bases in between match TRBD2. Measured from the cysteine to the phenylalanine, the CDR3 is 14 residues long. Here the CDR3 DNA is all that survives: 42 bases in frame from base 1. Germline trimming amounts to 10 bases on V and 0 bases on J, with 4 as the count of junction bases outside the gene matches. In the germline V gene (reference sequence), CDR1 corresponds to MNHEY and CDR2 to SMNVEV.